Listed below are T cell receptor beta chains from one sample, sequenced in a study of Ad26.COV2.S vaccination and SARS-CoV-2 variants. Sequenced by immunoSEQ multiplex PCR; TCRdb stores in-frame clones only, minus some. The table records a few hundred thousand clones, around nine tenths of them present only once. The sample consisted of peripheral blood, taken in a trial of Ad26.COV2.S vaccine versus placebo. These receptors all stem from a person between 18 and 65 years old who received the Ad26.COV2.S COVID-19 vaccine or a placebo. Both conserved end residues are part of each CDR3. A D gene is named only where the DNA matches it firmly. Only part of the rows carry a size: once, few, many, or a class if the clone is expanded.

V gene	D gene	CDR3 length	clone size	J gene	CDR3 DNA	CDR3 protein
TRBV10-1	.	14	.	TRBJ2-5	TGCGCCAGCAGTGTAGGGGGAAATCAAGAGACCCAGTACTTC	CASSVGGNQETQYF
TRBV11-2	.	14	.	TRBJ2-4	TGTGCCAGCAGCTTTGGGCAGGGCGAAAACATTCAGTACTTC	CASSFGQGENIQYF
TRBV14	TRBD1	15	.	TRBJ1-2	TGTGCCAGCAGCCGAATAGGACAGGGAAACTATGGCTACACCTTC	CASSRIGQGNYGYTF
TRBV20-1	TRBD2	17	.	TRBJ2-3	TGCAGTGCTAGTCGGTCTAGCGGGAGGTTAAGCACAGATACGCAGTATTTT	CSASRSSGRLSTDTQYF
TRBV10-3	.	15	.	TRBJ2-5	TGTGCCATCAGTGAGTCGACTACGGGGCCAGAGACCCAGTACTTC	CAISESTTGPETQYF
TRBV6-6	.	14	few	TRBJ1-5	TGTGCCAGCACCCAGGAGGGGGGTCGGCAGCCCCAGCATTTT	CASTQEGGRQPQHF
TRBV6-2/TRBV6-3	.	14	.	TRBJ2-7	TGTGCCAGCAGTGACAGTCCGGAAACCTACGAGCAGTACTTC	CASSDSPETYEQYF
TRBV28	TRBD2	18	.	TRBJ2-1	TGTGCCAGCAGTTTCCCTGGCCTGGAGCGGGAGTTGGCCAATGAGCAGTTCTTC	CASSFPGLERELANEQFF
TRBV6-2/TRBV6-3	.	16	.	TRBJ2-7	TGTGCCAGCAGTCCGGGACTCGACCTATATTACTACGAGCAGTACTTC	CASSPGLDLYYYEQYF
TRBV11-2	.	15	.	TRBJ2-4	TGTGCCAGCAGCTTAATTGCGGATGCCAAAAACATTCAGTACTTC	CASSLIADAKNIQYF
TRBV7-2	.	13	once	TRBJ1-1	TGTGCCAGCAGCTTAGAGGAGAGGACTGAAGCTTTCTTT	CASSLEERTEAFF
TRBV5-8	.	13	.	TRBJ1-2	TGTGCCAGCAGCTTGGTGTCCAACTATGGCTACACCTTC	CASSLVSNYGYTF
TRBV27	.	17	.	TRBJ2-7	TGTGCCAGCAGGGCGGCCGGGGCGCGGGGTATTTCCTACGAGCAGTACTTC	CASRAAGARGISYEQYF
TRBV28	.	14	.	TRBJ2-7	TGTGCCAGCTGCGTGCCTAGCTCTACCTACGAGCAGTACTTC	CASCVPSSTYEQYF
TRBV7-9	TRBD1	16	.	TRBJ1-5	TGTGCCAGCAGCTTAGCCTCCGGGACAGGGGAACAGCCCCAGCATTTT	CASSLASGTGEQPQHF
TRBV7-2	.	14	once	TRBJ1-5	TGTGCCAGCAGCTCAGGGATTAGCAATCAGCCCCAGCATTTT	CASSSGISNQPQHF
TRBV6-4	.	16	.	TRBJ1-4	TGTGCCAGCAGTGACTCAGAACGGGCAGCGGAGGAAAAACTGTTTTTT	CASSDSERAAEEKLFF
TRBV12-3/TRBV12-4	.	13	.	TRBJ2-1	TGTGCCAGCAGTAGCGGAGATAACAATGAGCAGTTCTTC	CASSSGDNNEQFF
TRBV5-6	TRBD2	16	.	TRBJ2-7	TGTGCCAGCAGCTCCCAGGGACTAGCGGGAGGAAGCGAGCAGTACTTC	CASSSQGLAGGSEQYF
TRBV5-1	.	14	.	TRBJ1-1	TGCGCCAGCAGCTCGGAGGGAATGAACACTGAAGCTTTCTTT	CASSSEGMNTEAFF
TRBV12-3/TRBV12-4	.	12	once	TRBJ1-2	TGTGCCAGCAGCCCCCTGGGGGATGGCTACACCTTC	CASSPLGDGYTF
TRBV5-1	.	17	.	TRBJ1-4	TGCGCCAGCAGCTCAGGGTGGGGCCAGGGAGCTAATGAAAAACTGTTTTTT	CASSSGWGQGANEKLFF
TRBV29-1	.	14	.	TRBJ2-1	TGCAGCGTTGAATCGGGAGTTTCCTACAATGAGCAGTTCTTC	CSVESGVSYNEQFF
TRBV11-2	TRBD1	15	.	TRBJ2-7	TGTGCCAGCAGCCCGTCCGGGACAGGGGGATACGAGCAGTACTTC	CASSPSGTGGYEQYF
TRBV7-9	.	14	once	TRBJ1-2	TGTGCCAGCAGCTTGGAGGAAAGCGGCTATGGCTACACCTTC	CASSLEESGYGYTF
TRBV2	TRBD1	16	.	TRBJ2-5	TGTGCCAGCAGTGAACTGGTGGCAGGGGGCAAAGAGACCCAGTACTTC	CASSELVAGGKETQYF
TRBV12-3/TRBV12-4	.	13	once	TRBJ1-2	TGTGCCAGCAGGAGCACAGGGAACTATGGCTACACCTTC	CASRSTGNYGYTF
TRBV4-2	TRBD1	18	.	TRBJ2-7	TGTGCCAGCAGCCAAGCGGCGGGGAACCGGGACAGGTACTACGAGCAGTACTTC	CASSQAAGNRDRYYEQYF
TRBV7-2	TRBD1	14	.	TRBJ1-2	TGTGCCAGCAGCTCCCCCGGGACAGATTATGGCTACACCTTC	CASSSPGTDYGYTF
TRBV7-7	.	17	.	TRBJ2-1	TGTGCCAGCAGCTTAGGGATCGGACTTACCAACTACAATGAGCAGTTCTTC	CASSLGIGLTNYNEQFF
TRBV28	TRBD1	13	once	TRBJ1-1	TGTGCCAGCTTGGACAGGATAGACACTGAAGCTTTCTTT	CASLDRIDTEAFF
TRBV27	.	12	.	TRBJ2-7	TGTGCCAACGGGACGTTGTTCTACGAGCAGTACTTC	CANGTLFYEQYF
TRBV24-1	.	14	.	TRBJ2-2	TGTGCCACCAGTGACACCACAGGAGCCGGGGAGCTGTTTTTT	CATSDTTGAGELFF
TRBV4-3	.	14	.	TRBJ1-5	TGCGCCAGCAGCCAAGACCTTAGCGGTCAGCCCCAGCATTTT	CASSQDLSGQPQHF
TRBV6-5	.	15	.	TRBJ2-7	TGTGCCAGCAGTTACTCGCAGGCAAAGGGCTACGAGCAGTACTTC	CASSYSQAKGYEQYF
TRBV3-1/TRBV3-2	TRBD2	19	.	TRBJ2-4	TGTGCCAGCAGCCAAGAAGGTGCGGGGGGGCGCGGGGACAAAAACATTCAGTACTTC	CASSQEGAGGRGDKNIQYF
TRBV28	TRBD1	14	.	TRBJ1-5	TGTGCCAGCAGTTTATACAGGGGGCCTCAGCCCCAGCATTTT	CASSLYRGPQPQHF
TRBV30	TRBD2	15	.	TRBJ2-3	TGTGCCTGGAGTGTACTGGCGGGAGTAAGAGATACGCAGTATTTT	CAWSVLAGVRDTQYF
TRBV27	.	14	.	TRBJ2-3	TGTGCCAGCAGTTTCTTAGACAGCACAGATACGCAGTATTTT	CASSFLDSTDTQYF
TRBV9	TRBD1	17	.	TRBJ2-7	TGTGCCAGCAGCGCACCTTCACACAGGGGGAACGCCTACGAGCAGTACTTC	CASSAPSHRGNAYEQYF
TRBV7-3	TRBD2	13	.	TRBJ2-1	TGTGCCAGCGGACTAGCGGGAGTTAATGAGCAGTTCTTC	CASGLAGVNEQFF
TRBV2	TRBD2	13	few	TRBJ2-1	TGTGCCAGCATGACAGCGGGAGGTTTTGAGCAGTTCTTC	CASMTAGGFEQFF
TRBV7-2	.	15	few	TRBJ1-5	TGTGCCAGCAGCAAACAGGCCCTGGGCAATCAGCCCCAGCATTTT	CASSKQALGNQPQHF
TRBV19	.	16	.	TRBJ2-7	TGTGCCAGTAGTATTACGGGGGACCACCCTACCTACGAGCAGTACTTC	CASSITGDHPTYEQYF
TRBV6-6	.	17	.	TRBJ2-1	TGTGCCAGCAGTCTTGGACTAACGTCGGGAACAGTCTATGAGCAGTTCTTC	CASSLGLTSGTVYEQFF